These T cell receptor beta chains were read from a single sample in a study of T cells in Graves' hyperthyroidism and ophthalmopathy. TCRdb reanalysed the multiplex PCR reads using MiXCR and keeps one entry per CDR3 protein. The sample records around 500,000 distinct CDR3 sequences, roughly an eighth being singletons. The sequenced material came from blood. These receptors originate from a woman aged 18-29 years with Graves' hyperthyroidism. Both conserved end residues are part of each CDR3. The D gene is left open where the match is weak. Rows give clone size only sometimes, using once, few, many, or a class for an expanded clone.

CDR3 protein	CDR3 DNA	clone size	D gene	V gene	J gene
CASSLVTDTQYF	TGTGCCAGCAGTTTGGTCACGGATACGCAGTATTTT	many	NA	TRBV12-3/TRBV12-4	TRBJ2-3
CASSLEGPRLAFF	TGTGCCAGCAGTTTAGAAGGGCCGAGGCTAGCTTTCTTT	many	NA	TRBV12-3/TRBV12-4	TRBJ1-1
CASSSLPLEQYF	TGTGCCAGCAGTTCCCTACCCCTCGAGCAGTACTTC	many	NA	TRBV28	TRBJ2-7
CSARDRVGSTDTQYF	TGCAGTGCTAGAGATCGGGTCGGGTCCACAGATACGCAGTATTTT	many	NA	TRBV20-1	TRBJ2-3
CASSPPVAGAYEQYF	TGTGCCAGCTCACCACCGGTCGCGGGCGCCTACGAGCAGTACTTC	many	NA	TRBV18	TRBJ2-7
CASSLRLDNEKLFF	TGTGCCAGCAGCTTACGGTTGGACAATGAAAAACTGTTTTTT	few	NA	TRBV7-9	TRBJ1-4
CAWSVLMNTEAFF	TGTGCCTGGAGTGTACTCATGAACACTGAAGCTTTCTTT	many	NA	TRBV30	TRBJ1-1
CSAPRLAGYNEQFF	TGCAGTGCTCCAAGACTAGCGGGGTACAATGAGCAGTTCTTC	NA	TRBD2	TRBV20-1	TRBJ2-1
CSAGGGSNPASYNEQFF	TGCAGCGCTGGAGGAGGGTCAAACCCCGCATCCTACAATGAGCAGTTCTTC	NA	NA	TRBV29-1	TRBJ2-1
CASSYLPGTRDEQYF	TGTGCCAGCAGCTACCTTCCGGGGACTCGTGACGAGCAGTACTTC	NA	NA	TRBV9	TRBJ2-7
CASSQEGWADTQYF	TGTGCCAGCAGCCAAGAGGGTTGGGCAGATACGCAGTATTTT	many	NA	TRBV14	TRBJ2-3
CASSFGGRNYGYTF	TGCGCCAGCAGCTTCGGGGGAAGAAACTATGGCTACACCTTC	few	NA	TRBV5-1	TRBJ1-2
CASRSGTAQETQYF	TGTGCCAGCAGATCCGGGACAGCCCAAGAGACCCAGTACTTC	many	TRBD1	TRBV7-9	TRBJ2-5
CASSSTSGHYEQYF	TGTGCCAGCAGCTCGACTAGCGGGCACTACGAGCAGTACTTC	many	TRBD2	TRBV7-9	TRBJ2-7
CSARTRDRVSVTNEQFF	TGCAGTGCTAGAACCCGGGACAGGGTGAGCGTGACTAATGAGCAGTTCTTC	few	TRBD1	TRBV20-1	TRBJ2-1
CASSLAGVMNTEAFF	TGTGCCAGCAGCTTAGCGGGGGTCATGAACACTGAAGCTTTCTTT	NA	NA	TRBV7-8	TRBJ1-1
CASRRLAGDTGELFF	TGTGCCAGCAGGAGACTAGCGGGGGACACCGGGGAGCTGTTTTTT	few	TRBD2	TRBV6-2/TRBV6-3	TRBJ2-2
CASSPGLAGLIGYEQYF	TGTGCCAGCAGTCCGGGACTAGCGGGTCTTATAGGGTACGAGCAGTACTTC	many	TRBD2	TRBV12-3/TRBV12-4	TRBJ2-7
CASSYGGQGNTEAFF	TGTGCCAGCAGTTACGGGGGACAGGGTAACACTGAAGCTTTCTTT	few	TRBD1	TRBV6-2/TRBV6-3	TRBJ1-1
CASSVEGSGSYNEQFF	TGTGCCAGCAGCGTAGAGGGGAGCGGGAGCTACAATGAGCAGTTCTTC	many	TRBD2	TRBV9	TRBJ2-1
CASSLLAGGTSYNEQFF	TGTGCCAGCAGCCTCCTAGCGGGAGGGACCTCCTACAATGAGCAGTTCTTC	many	TRBD2	TRBV7-2	TRBJ2-1
CASSLPTGTSGYRTGELFF	TGTGCCAGCAGTTTACCCACCGGGACTAGCGGGTATCGAACCGGGGAGCTGTTTTTT	many	TRBD2	TRBV12-3/TRBV12-4	TRBJ2-2
CASSGVRALDGYTF	TGTGCCAGCAGCGGGGTGAGAGCCTTGGATGGCTACACCTTC	NA	NA	TRBV5-6	TRBJ1-2
CASSQDRYSISTDTQYF	TGTGCCAGCAGCCAAGATCGCTATAGCATCTCTACAGATACGCAGTATTTT	NA	NA	TRBV3-1	TRBJ2-3